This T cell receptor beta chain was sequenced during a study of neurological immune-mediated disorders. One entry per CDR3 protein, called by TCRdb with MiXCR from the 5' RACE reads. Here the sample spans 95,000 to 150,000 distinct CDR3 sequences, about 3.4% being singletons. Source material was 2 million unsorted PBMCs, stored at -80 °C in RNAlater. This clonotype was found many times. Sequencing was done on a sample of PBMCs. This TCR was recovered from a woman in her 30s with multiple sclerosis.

CDR3 in DNA: TGCGCCAGCAGCTCCGGACAGCGACTCACTGAAGCTTTCTTT. Its protein product is CASSSGQRLTEAFF. The chain has TRBV5-1 and TRBJ1-1, with D possibly being TRBD1 (6 bases). CDR3 length equals 14 residues. Germline assignment: CDR1 SGHRS and CDR2 YFSETQ. Trimming removed 3 bases from V and 4 bases from J, with 13 bases in between.